A single sample gave rise to the 2 T cell receptor beta chains below, sequenced in a study of graft-versus-host responses after intestinal transplantation (dated by TCRdb to 2020 to 2023). The method was the immunoSEQ multiplex PCR assay. TCRdb carries this immuneACCESS record with in-frame sequences only. Its versions omit some clonotypes, under half of them owing to an unresolved V gene in the studies checked, with the rest unexplained. The sample yields about 12,000 clones; over 90% were counted once. The ten most abundant clones make up approximately 22% of the sample. Here the sequenced sample was PBMCs, taken around 3.5 months after intestinal transplant. These receptors came from a human patient who received an intestinal transplant, so some T cells may come from the graft donor.

A single count supports this clone. V gene TRBV11-2 combines with J gene TRBJ2-1, with 7 positions matching TRBD2. Germline CDR1 SGHAT, CDR2 FQNNGV. The CDR3 covers 17 residues. V dropped 5 bases and J dropped 5; count of bases not matched to a gene: 15. The CDR3 reads CASSQEVAGDWDNEQFF. The CDR3 DNA reads as TGTGCCAGCAGCCAGGAGGTGGCGGGAGACTGGGACAATGAGCAGTTCTTC.

The chain couples TRBV2 to TRBJ1-2; D uncertain. This CDR3 has 12 amino acids. Between the trimmed V and J ends, which lost 8 bases and 1 base, there was a span of 8 bases. CDR1 and CDR2 (germline): SNHLY, FYNNEI. The DNA of the CDR3 is TGTGCCAGCCTGGCCAATAACTATGGCTACACCTTC. Its translation: CASLANNYGYTF.